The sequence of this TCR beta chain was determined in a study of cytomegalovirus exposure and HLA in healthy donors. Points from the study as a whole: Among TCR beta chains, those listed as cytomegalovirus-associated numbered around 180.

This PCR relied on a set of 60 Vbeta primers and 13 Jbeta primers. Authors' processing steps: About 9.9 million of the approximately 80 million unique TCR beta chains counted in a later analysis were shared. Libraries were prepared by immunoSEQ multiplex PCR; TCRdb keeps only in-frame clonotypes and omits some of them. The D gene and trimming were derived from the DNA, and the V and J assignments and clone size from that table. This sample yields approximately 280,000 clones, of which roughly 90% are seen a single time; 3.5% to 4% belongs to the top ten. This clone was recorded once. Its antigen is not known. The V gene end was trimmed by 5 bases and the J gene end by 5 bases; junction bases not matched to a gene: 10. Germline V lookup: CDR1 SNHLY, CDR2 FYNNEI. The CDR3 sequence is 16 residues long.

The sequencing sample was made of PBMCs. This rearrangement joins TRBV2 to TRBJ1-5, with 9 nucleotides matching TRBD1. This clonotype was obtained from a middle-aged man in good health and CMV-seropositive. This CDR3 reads CASSPRTRQGDQPQHF. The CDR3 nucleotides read TGTGCCAGCAGTCCCCGGACCCGACAGGGGGATCAGCCCCAGCATTTT.